The 14 T cell receptor beta chains below were found in one sample sequenced in a study of spatial heterogeneity in lung cancer. TCRdb called the 5' RACE reads again in MiXCR, with one record for every CDR3 protein. In the table there are several thousand distinct CDR3 sequences, approximately 15% of which are singletons. Time point indicated: sample taken at primary tumor resection. Study-wide points: Counts of expanded intratumoral alpha and beta TCRs tracked tumor mutation counts.

No antigen is known for these receptors. The starting material was lung tumor tissue, obtained at surgery. The receptor source for this set is a female donor with early-stage non-small cell lung cancer.

The sample holds many counts of this clonotype. The library was designed around alpha chains, so this beta chain is a stray read whose abundance carries little weight. This chain links TRBV28 with TRBJ1-6, with D possibly matching TRBD1 (5 bases). This CDR3 contains 14 residues. The germline V gene encodes CDR1 MDHEN and CDR2 SYDVKM. The V and J ends lost 6 bases and 6 bases respectively, with 12 bases between them. The CDR3 is CASSGGRGNSPLHF. In DNA, the CDR3 is TGTGCCAGCAGCGGGGGACGGGGTAATTCACCCCTCCACTTT.

In its sample, this clonotype is medium-sized (0.01 to 0.1%). This beta chain lies outside the target of a library built for alpha chains; its clone size means little. The chain is built from TRBV7-2 and TRBJ2-1; tentative D call: TRBD2 (7 bases). This CDR3 comprises 16 residues. Trimming took off 5 bases at V and 2 bases at J, with 16 bases between the two ends. The germline CDR1 and CDR2 sequences are SGHTA and FQGNSA. The chain's CDR3 is CASSTQGGVTYNEQFF. In DNA form, the CDR3 reads TGTGCCAGCAGCACCCAAGGGGGGGTCACCTACAATGAGCAGTTCTTC.

This clonotype showed up many times. Because the library targeted alpha chains, this beta chain is an off-target read whose size means little. The chain carries TRBV13 and TRBJ1-1; D perhaps matches TRBD1 (5 bases). The CDR3 consists of 15 residues. V shed 5 bases and J shed 5 bases, with 18 bases lying between them. Germline V gene sequence: CDR1 PRHDT, CDR2 FYEKMQ (reference sequence). CDR3 in DNA: TGTGCCAGCAGCCGAGGTCTTGGGGGATGGACTGAAGCTTTCTTT. It codes for CASSRGLGGWTEAFF.

By proportion, this clonotype is medium-sized. For a library built for alpha chains, this beta chain is a stray read; little rests on its size. This sequence joins TRBV10-3 and TRBJ2-5, with 9 positions matching TRBD2. Trimming cost V 7 bases and J 3 bases; bases outside gene matches: 9. Germline V gives CDR1 ENHRY, CDR2 SYGVKD. The CDR3 length is 15 residues. In nucleotides, the CDR3 is TGTGCCATCAACCCTAGCGGGATGGTTGAAGAGACCCAGTACTTC. Encoded protein: CAINPSGMVEETQYF.

About this clonotype itself: This beta chain represents an off-target read in a library built for alpha chains; its size is of limited meaning. V is TRBV18 and J is TRBJ1-6; D gene unclear. The CDR3 runs to 13 residues. The germline CDR1 and CDR2 sequences are KGHSH and LQKENI. V was clipped by 2 bases and J by 10 bases, with 9 bases between them. The CDR3 sequence is CASSPARESPLHF. In DNA form, the CDR3 reads TGTGCCAGCTCACCAGCCCGGGAGTCACCCCTCCACTTT.

This clonotype was seen many times. This beta chain is off target for a library built for alpha chains, so its abundance means little. V gene TRBV6-2 or TRBV6-3 combines with J gene TRBJ2-7; 7 bases fit TRBD1. V trimming: 10 bases; J trimming: 3 bases; junction bases outside the gene matches: 3. CDR1 and CDR2 from the germline V gene are MNHEY and SVGEGT. CDR3 size: 11 residues. The CDR3 here is CATGQNYEQYF. The CDR3 DNA is TGTGCCACGGGACAGAACTACGAGCAGTACTTC.

This clonotype showed up many times. The size of this beta chain means little, since it is a stray read in a library made for alpha chains. The chain uses TRBV18 and TRBJ2-1; D gene ambiguous. Germline V gene sequence: CDR1 KGHSH, CDR2 LQKENI. This CDR3 is 12 amino acids long. V was clipped by 3 bases and J by 7 bases, with 7 bases between them. The CDR3 sequence: CASSPTTNEQFF. The CDR3, as DNA: TGTGCCAGCTCACCCACAACTAATGAGCAGTTCTTC.

This clonotype occurred a few times. The library was designed around alpha chains, so this beta chain is a stray read whose abundance carries little weight. This chain links TRBV11-2 with TRBJ2-3; possible D gene TRBD1, 6 bases. Trimming shortened V by 1 base and J by 4 bases, and 12 bases separated the two germline ends. CDR1 and CDR2 (germline): SGHAT, FQNNGV. The CDR3 is made up of 15 amino acids. CDR3 in amino acids: CASSLVQGPPDTQYF. As DNA, the CDR3 is TGTGCCAGCAGCTTAGTACAGGGACCTCCAGATACGCAGTATTTT.

This clonotype is categorized as large. The library was prepared for alpha chains; this beta chain is a stray read, so its frequency means little. The gene calls are TRBV20-1 and TRBJ2-7; 11 bases match TRBD1. The CDR3 totals 15 residues. Trimming removed 5 bases from V and 7 bases from J; junction bases left unmatched: 13. Germline V gene lookup returns CDR1 DFQATT and CDR2 SNEGSKA (reference sequence). The CDR3 sequence: CSASNRDRGTREQYF. The CDR3 DNA is TGCAGTGCTTCTAACCGGGACAGGGGGACTCGGGAGCAGTACTTC.

In its sample, this clonotype was seen many times. As an off-target read in a library built for alpha chains, this beta chain has a frequency of little significance. The chain couples TRBV12-3 or TRBV12-4 to TRBJ2-5; D tentatively reads TRBD1 or TRBD2 (5 bases each). The ends were cut back, 6 bases at V and 8 bases at J, with 22 bases in the middle. CDR3 length equals 15 residues. The CDR3 DNA follows: TGTGCCAGCAGCCGAGAACCGGGACCACATTATACCCAGTACTTC. Translation gives CASSREPGPHYTQYF.

As for this clonotype: In a library made to pick up alpha chains, this beta chain is a stray read with a size that means little. This chain links TRBV7-9 with TRBJ2-1; no definite D call. This CDR3 has 18 amino acids. Looked up from germline, CDR1 is SEHNR and CDR2 is FQNEAQ (reference sequence). Deletions cut 5 bases from V and 0 bases from J, with 20 bases between. CDR3 coding DNA: TGTGCCAGCAGCCCGGGCCCCAATAATCCGAGCTCCTACAATGAGCAGTTCTTC. This sequence encodes CASSPGPNNPSSYNEQFF. Looking up the rest from reference TRBV7-9 and TRBJ2-1 gives the full variable domain: DTGVSQNPRHKITKRGQNVTFRCDPISEHNRLYWYRQTLGQGPEFLTYFQNEAQLEKSRLLSDRFSAERPKGSFSTLEIQRTEQGDSAMYLCASSPGPNNPSSYNEQFFGPGTRLTVL.

By sample share, this clonotype is medium-sized. Because the library targeted alpha chains, this beta chain is an off-target read whose size means little. V is TRBV20-1 and J is TRBJ2-5; D is uncertain. The V end was cut by 0 bases, the J end by 3 bases, with 14 bases between. The CDR3 extends over 15 amino acids. CDR1 and CDR2 from the germline V gene are DFQATT and SNEGSKA (reference sequence). The CDR3 DNA follows: TGCAGTGCTAGAGATGTGACGCAGCCCAAAGAGACCCAGTACTTC. It translates to CSARDVTQPKETQYF.

This clonotype was detected many times. For a library built for alpha chains, this beta chain is a stray read; little rests on its size. The chain links TRBV10-2 to TRBJ2-7; 9 nucleotides match TRBD2. V lost 7 bases to trimming and J lost 2 bases; unmatched junction nucleotides: 9. The germline CDR1 and CDR2 sequences are WSHSY and SAAADI. The CDR3 has 15 amino acids. The CDR3 sequence: CASTPGSGGTYEQYF. CDR3 bases: TGCGCCAGCACCCCGGGCAGCGGGGGGACCTACGAGCAGTACTTC.

As to this clonotype: A library prepared for alpha chains yielded this beta chain as an off-target read; its size is of little meaning. The chain links TRBV6-5 to TRBJ1-5, with D perhaps TRBD1 (6 bases). Germline V lookup: CDR1 MNHEY, CDR2 SVGAGI. Deletions cut 2 bases from V and 9 bases from J, with 17 bases between. The CDR3 totals 15 residues. CDR3 loop: CASSYQPRGVGPQHF. The CDR3 region has the DNA TGTGCCAGCAGTTACCAACCCAGGGGAGTGGGGCCCCAGCATTTT.